Below, one TCR beta chain is given with its context. This sample is drawn from a study of siplizumab effects on memory and regulatory T cells. Unstimulated naive, memory, effector memory and TEMRA subsets underwent sequencing in a few donor pairs. Per sample, around 100,000 TCR templates were assayed. Profiling relied on immunoSEQ multiplex PCR, and the TCRdb table lists in-frame clones only, not all of them. Among fewer than 3,500 clones listed, 55% to 70% were seen once. J lost 3 bases, V lost 3 bases, and 11 bases had no gene match. The V gene's germline CDR1 is SGHRS and CDR2 YFSETQ. The CDR3 spans 16 residues.

This chain links TRBV5-1 with TRBJ1-1; 7 bases match TRBD1. The TCR was taken from a human donor in good health. The sequencing sample was made of TEMRA CD8+ T cells sorted from blood. The sample's subset: unstimulated CD8+ CD45RA+ effector memory T cells. The CDR3 protein is CASSSAEGALYTEAFF. The CDR3 nucleotides are TGCGCCAGCAGCTCGGCGGAGGGGGCCCTGTACACTGAAGCTTTCTTT.